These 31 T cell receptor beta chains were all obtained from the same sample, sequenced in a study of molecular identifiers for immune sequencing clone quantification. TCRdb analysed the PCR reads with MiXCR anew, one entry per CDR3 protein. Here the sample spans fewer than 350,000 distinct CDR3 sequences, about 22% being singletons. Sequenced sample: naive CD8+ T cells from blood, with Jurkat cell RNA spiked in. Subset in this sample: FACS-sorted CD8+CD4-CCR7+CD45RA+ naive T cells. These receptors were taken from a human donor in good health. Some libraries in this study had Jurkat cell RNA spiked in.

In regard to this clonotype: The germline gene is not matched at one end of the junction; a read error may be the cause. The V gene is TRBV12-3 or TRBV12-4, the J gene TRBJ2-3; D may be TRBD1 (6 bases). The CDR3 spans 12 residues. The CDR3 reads CAGSQTGDTQYF. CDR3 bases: TGTGCCGGCAGTCAGACAGGAGATACGCAGTATTTT.

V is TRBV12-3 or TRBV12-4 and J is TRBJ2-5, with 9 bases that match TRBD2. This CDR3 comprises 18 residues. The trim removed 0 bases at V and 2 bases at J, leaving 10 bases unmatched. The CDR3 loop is CASSLAPASGDLQETQYF. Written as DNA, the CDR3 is TGTGCCAGCAGTTTAGCGCCGGCTAGCGGGGATCTACAAGAGACCCAGTACTTC.

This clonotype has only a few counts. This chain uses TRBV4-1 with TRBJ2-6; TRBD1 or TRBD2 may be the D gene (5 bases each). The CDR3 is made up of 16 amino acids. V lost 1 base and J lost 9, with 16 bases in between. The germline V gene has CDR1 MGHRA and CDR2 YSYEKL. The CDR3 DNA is TGCGCCAGCAGCCAAGTCCCGGGGCAGGGAGTCAACGTCCTGACTTTC. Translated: CASSQVPGQGVNVLTF.

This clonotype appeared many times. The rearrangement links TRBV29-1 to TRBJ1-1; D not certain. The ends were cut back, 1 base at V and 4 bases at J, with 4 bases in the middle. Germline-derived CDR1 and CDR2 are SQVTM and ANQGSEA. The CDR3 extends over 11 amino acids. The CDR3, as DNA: TGCAGCGTTGAAGGAGGCACTGAAGCTTTCTTT. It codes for CSVEGGTEAFF.

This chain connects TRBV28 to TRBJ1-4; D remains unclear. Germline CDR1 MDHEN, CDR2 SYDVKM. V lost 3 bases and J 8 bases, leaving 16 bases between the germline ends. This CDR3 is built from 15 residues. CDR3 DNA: TGTGCCAGCAGTTTTTCAGGACTCCTGGGGGAAAAACTGTTTTTT. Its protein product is CASSFSGLLGEKLFF.

The CDR3 sequence is CASSSYREDTEAFF. CDR3 coding DNA: TGTGCCAGCAGTTCCTACAGGGAGGACACTGAAGCTTTCTTT. V and J are TRBV27 and TRBJ1-1; the D gene is possibly TRBD1 (6 bases). V lost 4 bases to trimming and J lost 3 bases, with 12 bases between them. The V gene's germline CDR1 is MNHEY and CDR2 SMNVEV (reference sequence). The CDR3 has 14 residues.

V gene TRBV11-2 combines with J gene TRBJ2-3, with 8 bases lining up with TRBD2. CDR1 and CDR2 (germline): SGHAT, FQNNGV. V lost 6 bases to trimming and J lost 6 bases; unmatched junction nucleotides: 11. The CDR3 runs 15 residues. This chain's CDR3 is CASRGAGAPIDTQYF. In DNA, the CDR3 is TGTGCCAGCAGAGGAGCGGGAGCACCCATCGATACGCAGTATTTT.

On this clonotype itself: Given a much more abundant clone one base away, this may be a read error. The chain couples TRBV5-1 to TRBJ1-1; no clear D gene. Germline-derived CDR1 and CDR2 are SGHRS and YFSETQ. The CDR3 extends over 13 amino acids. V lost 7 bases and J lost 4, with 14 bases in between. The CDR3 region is CASCQWGGTEAFF. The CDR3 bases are TGCGCCAGCTGCCAATGGGGAGGCACTGAAGCTTTCTTT. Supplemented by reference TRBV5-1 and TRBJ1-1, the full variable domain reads KAGVTQTPRYLIKTRGQQVTLSCSPISGHRSVSWYQQTPGQGLQFLFEYFSETQRNKGNFPGRFSGRQFSNSRSEMNVSTLELGDSALYLCASCQWGGTEAFFGQGTRLTVV.

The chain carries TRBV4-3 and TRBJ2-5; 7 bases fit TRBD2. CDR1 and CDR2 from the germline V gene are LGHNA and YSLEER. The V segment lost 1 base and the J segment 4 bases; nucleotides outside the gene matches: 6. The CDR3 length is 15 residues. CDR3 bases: TGCGCCAGCAGCCAAGGGACTAGAGGCATAGAGACCCAGTACTTC. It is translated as CASSQGTRGIETQYF.

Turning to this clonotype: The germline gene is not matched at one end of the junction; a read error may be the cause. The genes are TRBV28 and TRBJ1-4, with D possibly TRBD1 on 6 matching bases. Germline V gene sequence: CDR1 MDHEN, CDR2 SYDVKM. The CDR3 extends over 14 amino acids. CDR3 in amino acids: CAPLGGAANKKLFF. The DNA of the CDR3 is TGTGCCCCGCTTGGGGGGGCGGCTAATAAAAAACTGTTTTTT.

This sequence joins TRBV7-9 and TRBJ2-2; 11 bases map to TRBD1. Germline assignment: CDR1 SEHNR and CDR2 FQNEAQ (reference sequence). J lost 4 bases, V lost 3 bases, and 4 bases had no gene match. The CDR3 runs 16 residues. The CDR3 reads CASSFPGTGGTGELFF. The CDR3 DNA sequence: TGTGCCAGCAGCTTCCCCGGGACAGGGGGCACCGGGGAGCTGTTTTTT.

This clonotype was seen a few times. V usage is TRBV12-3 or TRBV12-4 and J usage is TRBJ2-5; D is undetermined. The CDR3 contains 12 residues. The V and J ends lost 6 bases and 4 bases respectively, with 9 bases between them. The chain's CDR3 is CASRSVGETQYF. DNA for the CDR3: TGTGCCAGCAGGTCGGTTGGAGAGACCCAGTACTTC.

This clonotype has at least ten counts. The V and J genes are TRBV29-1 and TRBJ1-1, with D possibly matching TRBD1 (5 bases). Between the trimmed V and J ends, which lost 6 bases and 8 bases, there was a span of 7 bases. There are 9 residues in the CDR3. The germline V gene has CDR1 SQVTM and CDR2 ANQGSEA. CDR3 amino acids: CSVGGEAFF. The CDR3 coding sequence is TGCAGCGTGGGGGGGGAAGCTTTCTTT.

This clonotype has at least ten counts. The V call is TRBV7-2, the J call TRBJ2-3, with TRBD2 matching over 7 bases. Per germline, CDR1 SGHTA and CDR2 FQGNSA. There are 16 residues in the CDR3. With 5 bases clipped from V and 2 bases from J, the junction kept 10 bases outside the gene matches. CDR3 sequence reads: CASSTGGKRDTDTQYF. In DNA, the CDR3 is TGTGCCAGCAGCACGGGAGGAAAGCGGGACACAGATACGCAGTATTTT.

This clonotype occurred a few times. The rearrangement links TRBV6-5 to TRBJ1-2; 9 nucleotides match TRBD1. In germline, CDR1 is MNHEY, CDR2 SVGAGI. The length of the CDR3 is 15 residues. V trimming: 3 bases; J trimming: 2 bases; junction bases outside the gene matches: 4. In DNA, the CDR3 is TGTGCCAGCAGTTATGGACAGGGGATAAACTATGGCTACACCTTC. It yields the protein CASSYGQGINYGYTF.

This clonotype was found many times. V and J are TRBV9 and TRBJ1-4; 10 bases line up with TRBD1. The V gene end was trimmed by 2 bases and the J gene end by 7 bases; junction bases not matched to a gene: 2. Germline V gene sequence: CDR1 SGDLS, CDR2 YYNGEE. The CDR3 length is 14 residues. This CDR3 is CASSVTGGGEKLFF. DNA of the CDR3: TGTGCCAGCAGCGTGACAGGGGGCGGTGAAAAACTGTTTTTT.

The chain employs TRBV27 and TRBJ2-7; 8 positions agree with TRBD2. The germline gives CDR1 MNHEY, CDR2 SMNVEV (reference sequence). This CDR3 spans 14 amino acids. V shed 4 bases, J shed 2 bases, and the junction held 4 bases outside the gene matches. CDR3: CASSSGLEAYEQYF. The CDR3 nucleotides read TGTGCCAGCAGTTCGGGACTAGAAGCCTACGAGCAGTACTTC.

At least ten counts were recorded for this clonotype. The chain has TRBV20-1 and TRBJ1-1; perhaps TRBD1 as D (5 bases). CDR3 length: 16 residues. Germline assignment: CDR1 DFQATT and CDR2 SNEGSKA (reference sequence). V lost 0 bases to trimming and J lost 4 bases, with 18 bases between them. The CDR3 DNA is TGCAGTGCTAGAGATTTGAGGGAGGTGGGGGGCACTGAAGCTTTCTTT. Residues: CSARDLREVGGTEAFF.

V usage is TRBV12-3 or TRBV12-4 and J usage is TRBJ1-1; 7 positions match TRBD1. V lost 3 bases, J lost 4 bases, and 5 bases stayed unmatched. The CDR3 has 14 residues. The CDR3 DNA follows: TGTGCCAGCAGTTTCGACAGGGAGGGCACTGAAGCTTTCTTT. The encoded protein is CASSFDREGTEAFF.

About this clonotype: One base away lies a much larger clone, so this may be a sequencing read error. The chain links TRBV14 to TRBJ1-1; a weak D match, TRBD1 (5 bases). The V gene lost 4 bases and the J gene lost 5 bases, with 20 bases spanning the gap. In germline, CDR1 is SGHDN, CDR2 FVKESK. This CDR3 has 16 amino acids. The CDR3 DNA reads TGTGCCAGCAGCCGAGATCAGGGATCCTGGGAGACTGAAGCTTTCTTT. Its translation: CASSRDQGSWETEAFF.

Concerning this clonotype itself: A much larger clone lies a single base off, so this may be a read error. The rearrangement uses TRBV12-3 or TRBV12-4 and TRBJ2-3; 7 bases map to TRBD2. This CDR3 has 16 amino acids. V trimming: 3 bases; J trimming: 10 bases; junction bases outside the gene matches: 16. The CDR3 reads CASSFDGGVRPDAQYF. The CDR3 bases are TGTGCCAGCAGTTTTGATGGGGGGGTGAGGCCGGATGCGCAGTATTTT.

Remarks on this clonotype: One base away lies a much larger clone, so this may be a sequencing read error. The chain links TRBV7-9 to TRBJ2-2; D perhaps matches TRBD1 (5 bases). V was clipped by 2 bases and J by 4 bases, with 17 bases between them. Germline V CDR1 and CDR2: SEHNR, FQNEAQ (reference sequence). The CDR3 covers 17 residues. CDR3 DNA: TGTGCCAGCAGCTTAACGTTGGGGCCGAAGAGCACCGGGGAGCTGTTTTTT. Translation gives CASSLTLGPKSTGELFF.

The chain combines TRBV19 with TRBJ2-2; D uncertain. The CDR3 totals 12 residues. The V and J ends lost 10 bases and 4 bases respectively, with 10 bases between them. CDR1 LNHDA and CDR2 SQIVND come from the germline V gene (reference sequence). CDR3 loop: CATKHVTGELFF. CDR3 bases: TGTGCCACCAAACACGTCACCGGGGAGCTGTTTTTT.

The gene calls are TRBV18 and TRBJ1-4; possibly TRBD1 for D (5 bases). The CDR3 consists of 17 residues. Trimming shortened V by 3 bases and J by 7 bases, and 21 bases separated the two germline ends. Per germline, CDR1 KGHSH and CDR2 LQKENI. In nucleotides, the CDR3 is TGTGCCAGCTCACCCTTCCTTGGGGCAGGTCCAACTGAAAAACTGTTTTTT. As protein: CASSPFLGAGPTEKLFF.

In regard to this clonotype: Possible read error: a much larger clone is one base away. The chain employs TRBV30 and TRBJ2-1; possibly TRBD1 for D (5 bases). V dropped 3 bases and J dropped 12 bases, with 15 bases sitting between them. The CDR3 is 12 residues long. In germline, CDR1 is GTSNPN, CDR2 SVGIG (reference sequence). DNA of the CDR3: TGTGCCTGGAGAACGGGTCAGGGTGTGCAGTTCTTC. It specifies CAWRTGQGVQFF.

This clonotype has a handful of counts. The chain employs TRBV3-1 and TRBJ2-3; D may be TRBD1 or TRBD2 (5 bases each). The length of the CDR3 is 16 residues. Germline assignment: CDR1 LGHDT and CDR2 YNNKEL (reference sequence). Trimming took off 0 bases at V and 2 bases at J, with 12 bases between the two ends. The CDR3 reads CASSQETGTYTDTQYF. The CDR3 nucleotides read TGTGCCAGCAGCCAAGAGACCGGGACCTACACAGATACGCAGTATTTT.

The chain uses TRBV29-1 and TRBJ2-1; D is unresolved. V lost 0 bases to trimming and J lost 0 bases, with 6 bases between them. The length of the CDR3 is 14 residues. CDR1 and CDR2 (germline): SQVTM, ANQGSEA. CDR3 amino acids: CSVEDTSSYNEQFF. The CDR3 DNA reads TGCAGCGTTGAAGACACAAGCTCCTACAATGAGCAGTTCTTC.

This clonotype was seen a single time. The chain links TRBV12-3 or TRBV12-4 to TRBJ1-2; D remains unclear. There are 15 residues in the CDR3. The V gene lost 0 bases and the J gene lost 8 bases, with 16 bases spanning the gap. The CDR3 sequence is CASSLALDQIGGYTF. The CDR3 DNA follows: TGTGCCAGCAGTTTAGCGTTGGATCAGATAGGGGGCTACACCTTC.

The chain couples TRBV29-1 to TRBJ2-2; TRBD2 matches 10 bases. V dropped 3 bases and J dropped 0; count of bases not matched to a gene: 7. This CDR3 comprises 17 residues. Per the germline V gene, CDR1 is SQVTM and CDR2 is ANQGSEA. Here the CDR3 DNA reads TGCAGCGTTGAGGGGTGGAGCGGGAGGGCGAACACCGGGGAGCTGTTTTTT. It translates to CSVEGWSGRANTGELFF.

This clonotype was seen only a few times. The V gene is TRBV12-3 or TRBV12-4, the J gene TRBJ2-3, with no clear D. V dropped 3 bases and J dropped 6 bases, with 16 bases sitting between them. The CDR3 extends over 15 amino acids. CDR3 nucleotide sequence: TGTGCCAGCAGTTTCAATTATAGAAGAGAGGATACGCAGTATTTT. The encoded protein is CASSFNYRREDTQYF.

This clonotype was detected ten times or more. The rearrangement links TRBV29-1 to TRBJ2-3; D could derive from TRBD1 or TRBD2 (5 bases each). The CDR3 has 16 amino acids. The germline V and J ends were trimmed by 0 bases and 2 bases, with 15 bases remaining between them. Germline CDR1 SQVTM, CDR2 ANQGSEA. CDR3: CSVEEGRGTDTDTQYF. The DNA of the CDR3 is TGCAGCGTTGAAGAGGGGCGAGGGACGGACACAGATACGCAGTATTTT.